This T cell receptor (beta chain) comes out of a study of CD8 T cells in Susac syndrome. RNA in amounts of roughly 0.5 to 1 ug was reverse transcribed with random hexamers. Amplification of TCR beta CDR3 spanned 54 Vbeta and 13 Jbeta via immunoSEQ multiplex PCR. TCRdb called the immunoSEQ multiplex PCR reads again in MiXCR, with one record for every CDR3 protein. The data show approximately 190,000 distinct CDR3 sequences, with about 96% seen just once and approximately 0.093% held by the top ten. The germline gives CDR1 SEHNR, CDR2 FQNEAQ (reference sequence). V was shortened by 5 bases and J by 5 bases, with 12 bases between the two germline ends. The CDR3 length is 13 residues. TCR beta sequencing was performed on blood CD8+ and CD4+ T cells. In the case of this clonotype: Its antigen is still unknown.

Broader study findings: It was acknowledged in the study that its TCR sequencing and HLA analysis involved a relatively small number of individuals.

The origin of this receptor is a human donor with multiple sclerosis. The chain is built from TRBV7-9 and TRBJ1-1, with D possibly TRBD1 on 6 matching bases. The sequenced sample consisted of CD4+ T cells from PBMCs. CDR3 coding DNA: TGTGCCAGCAGCCTAGAGGGGGAAACTGAAGCTTTCTTT. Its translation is CASSLEGETEAFF.